The rows below give T cell receptor beta chains drawn from one sample of a study of graft-versus-host responses after intestinal transplantation. Clones were sequenced by immunoSEQ multiplex PCR, and TCRdb holds only the in-frame ones, with some missing. Of 4,600 or so clones in the sample, less than 30% were seen once. Sequencing was performed on alloreactive CD4+ T cells from a mixed lymphocyte reaction culture, taken before transplantation. The receptors were sampled from a human patient who was an organ donor for intestinal transplantation. CDR3s include the opening cysteine and the closing phenylalanine or tryptophan. A D gene is named only where the DNA matches it firmly. Size tells how often a clone was seen (once, few, many) or the class of an expanded clone, and some rows leave it out.

V gene	J gene	clone size	D gene	CDR3 DNA	CDR3 protein
TRBV9	TRBJ2-3	NA	NA	TGTGCCAGCAGCGTATCAGGGGTTCCAGATACGCAGTATTTT	CASSVSGVPDTQYF
TRBV27	TRBJ1-6	NA	NA	TGTGCCAGCAGTTTACGCCAAACTTTTGGGACCCCGAGCTCCTATAATTCACCCCTCCACTTT	CASSLRQTFGTPSSYNSPLHF
TRBV4-1	TRBJ2-2	NA	TRBD1	TGCGCCAGCAGTGGACAGGGGGCGGGAACCGGGGAGCTGTTTTTT	CASSGQGAGTGELFF
TRBV27	TRBJ2-1	once	NA	TGTGCCAGCAGTTTACTGAATCATGAGCAGTTCTTC	CASSLLNHEQFF
TRBV7-2	TRBJ2-1	NA	TRBD1	TGTGCCAGCAGCGGGGACAGGGTGGGCGAGCAGTTCTTC	CASSGDRVGEQFF
TRBV7-6	TRBJ2-1	NA	NA	TGTGCCAGCAGCTACTATAGCTCCTACAATGAGCAGTTCTTC	CASSYYSSYNEQFF
TRBV7-6	TRBJ2-7	NA	TRBD1	TGTGCCAGCAGCCTTAGAAAAGGACAGGGAGGCTACGAGCAGTACTTC	CASSLRKGQGGYEQYF
TRBV4-1	TRBJ2-5	NA	NA	TGCGCCAGCAGCCGGTCCCATCTAGACCAAGAGACCCAGTACTTC	CASSRSHLDQETQYF
TRBV2	TRBJ1-5	few	NA	TGTGCCGGCTCCCAGGGTCTGAGCAATCAGCCCCAGCATTTT	CAGSQGLSNQPQHF
TRBV5-6	TRBJ2-1	NA	TRBD1	TGTGCCAGCAGCGTTCGCCACAGGGGCGGGCACAATGAGCAGTTCTTC	CASSVRHRGGHNEQFF
TRBV7-3	TRBJ2-2	NA	NA	TGTGCCAGCAGACGAACAGCGAACACCGGGGAGCTGTTTTTT	CASRRTANTGELFF
TRBV4-3	TRBJ1-2	medium-sized	TRBD1	TGCGCCAGCAGCCAAGATATATCAGGGGGCGTTGGCTACACCTTC	CASSQDISGGVGYTF
TRBV2	TRBJ2-7	NA	TRBD1	TGTGCCAGCAATCCGACAGGGCTCTCCTACGAGCAGTACTTC	CASNPTGLSYEQYF
TRBV2	TRBJ1-2	NA	NA	TGTGCCAGCAGTGAAGGGCAGATCTATGGCTACACCTTC	CASSEGQIYGYTF
TRBV7-9	TRBJ2-1	medium-sized	NA	TGTGCCAGTCAAAGGGGGGGCAAGTATGGTGAGCAGTTCTTC	CASQRGGKYGEQFF
TRBV30	TRBJ1-1	medium-sized	NA	TGTGCCTGGAGAGTGTTAGTGAACACTGAAGCTTTCTTT	CAWRVLVNTEAFF
TRBV28	TRBJ1-1	few	NA	TGTGCCAGCAGTTCCCGACCGGCTGAAGCTTTCTTT	CASSSRPAEAFF
TRBV20-1	TRBJ1-1	NA	NA	TGCAGTGCTAGAGGGGACACTGAAGCTTTCTTT	CSARGDTEAFF
TRBV25-1	TRBJ1-6	few	NA	TGTGCCAGCTCCCGAACATATAATTCACCCCTCCACTTT	CASSRTYNSPLHF
TRBV6-4	TRBJ1-6	NA	TRBD1	TGTGCCAGCAGCGGACAGGAGGGAGATTCACCCCTCCACTTT	CASSGQEGDSPLHF
TRBV7-9	TRBJ1-1	NA	NA	TGTGCCAGCAGCTTAGCGTTCCAAATGGCTTTCTTT	CASSLAFQMAFF
TRBV11-2	TRBJ1-5	NA	NA	TGTGCCAGCAGCTTAGTCGGAGGGAGCAATCAGCCCCAGCATTTT	CASSLVGGSNQPQHF
TRBV11-3	TRBJ2-7	medium-sized	NA	TGTGCCAGCAGCCCCAGGACTTACTACGAGCAGTACTTC	CASSPRTYYEQYF
TRBV28	TRBJ2-4	NA	NA	TGTGCCAGCAGTTTACTAGAGGCCAAAAACATTCAGTACTTC	CASSLLEAKNIQYF
TRBV19	TRBJ1-1	medium-sized	NA	TGTGCCAGTAATCCCCTGGGGGGAACGAACACTGAAGCTTTCTTT	CASNPLGGTNTEAFF
TRBV6-5	TRBJ1-2	few	NA	TGTGCCAGCAGTCAGACAGTCTATGGCTACACCTTC	CASSQTVYGYTF
TRBV5-1	TRBJ2-2	NA	TRBD2	TGCGCCAGCAGCTTGGTCCTAGCGGGGGGATACACCGGGGAGCTGTTTTTT	CASSLVLAGGYTGELFF
TRBV7-9	TRBJ2-1	few	NA	TGTGCCAGCAGCCCAGGGTTACCGGGTCCGAATGAGCAGTTCTTC	CASSPGLPGPNEQFF
TRBV11-3	TRBJ2-3	NA	NA	TGTGCCAGCAGCTTAGCCCACGTTAGCACAGATACGCAGTATTTT	CASSLAHVSTDTQYF
TRBV5-6	TRBJ2-3	NA	NA	TGTGCCAGCAGCCCCCTTTTGGGTACGCAGTATTTT	CASSPLLGTQYF
TRBV5-1	TRBJ2-3	few	NA	TGCGCCAGCAGCTGGGGGGTGGATACGCAGTATTTT	CASSWGVDTQYF
TRBV11-3	TRBJ2-2	few	TRBD2	TGTGCCAGCAGCTTATGGGGACTACCTCAAAATGAACACCGGGGAGCTGTTTTT	CASSLWGLPQNEHRGAVF
TRBV4-1	TRBJ1-2	NA	NA	TGCGCCAGCAGCAAGGGCGGCCAGAACCGAAAGACCTATGGCTACACCTTC	CASSKGGQNRKTYGYTF
TRBV28	TRBJ2-3	NA	NA	TGTGCCAGCAGTTCCCCCACAGATACGCAGTATTTT	CASSSPTDTQYF
TRBV18	TRBJ2-5	few	TRBD2	TGTGCCAGCTCACCCCCCGGACTAGCGGGGGGACAAGAGACCCAGTACTTC	CASSPPGLAGGQETQYF
TRBV6-5	TRBJ2-3	NA	NA	TGTGCCAGCAGCCGGGCTCTTACTAGCACAGATACGCAGTATTTT	CASSRALTSTDTQYF
TRBV7-2	TRBJ1-6	medium-sized	NA	TGTGCCAGCAGCTCTAATTCACCCCTCCACTTT	CASSSNSPLHF
TRBV7-3	TRBJ1-6	NA	NA	TGTGCCAGCAGCTTGGGCAACTATAATTCACCCCTCCACTTT	CASSLGNYNSPLHF
TRBV6-6	TRBJ2-7	few	NA	TGTGCCAGCAGTTACTCGCCAGCCGCCTACGAGCAGTACTTC	CASSYSPAAYEQYF
TRBV4-2	TRBJ2-3	NA	TRBD2	TGTGCCAGCAGTCCACGGCGGCTAGCGGGGGGGCCGGGCACAGATACGCAGTATTTT	CASSPRRLAGGPGTDTQYF